These T cell receptor beta chains were read from a single sample in a study of blood T cell repertoires in COVID-19. TCRdb's copy holds only in-frame clones and misses some; the assay was immunoSEQ multiplex PCR. The sample holds around 310,000 clones, approximately 89% seen once. Source material: PBMCs or T cells enriched from blood (not recorded which). Receptors originate from a woman aged 25 to 39 who had recovered from COVID-19. Both conserved end residues are part of each CDR3. D genes are given only for firm matches. Expanded clones get a size class; other rows say once, few or many, or leave the size out.

clone size,J gene,D gene,V gene,CDR3 DNA,CDR3 protein
-,TRBJ2-7,-,TRBV15,TGTGCCACCAGCAGAGTACCCCGGGACAATTACGAGCAGTACTTC,CATSRVPRDNYEQYF
-,TRBJ1-5,TRBD1,TRBV18,TGTGCCAGCTCACCTCTACAGGGGGCAGATCAGCCCCAGCATTTT,CASSPLQGADQPQHF
-,TRBJ2-3,-,TRBV5-4,TGTGCCAGCAGCTTGGGTGGGGGCGCAGATACGCAGTATTTT,CASSLGGGADTQYF
-,TRBJ2-7,-,TRBV27,TGTGCCAGCAGTTTAACCGGGAACTTATTCTACGAGCAGTACTTC,CASSLTGNLFYEQYF
-,TRBJ2-1,TRBD2,TRBV7-6,TGTGCCAGCAGCTCAGGAATCAGGACTAGCGGGAGCGATGAGCAGTTCTTC,CASSSGIRTSGSDEQFF
many,TRBJ2-7,TRBD1,TRBV3-1/TRBV3-2,TGTGCCAGCAGCCCCCTCATGACAGGGGGGTCCTACGAGCAGTACTTC,CASSPLMTGGSYEQYF
-,TRBJ1-2,-,TRBV7-6,TGTGCCAGCAGCGGAACCCAGGAGGGTTATGGCTATGGCTACACCTTC,CASSGTQEGYGYGYTF
-,TRBJ2-7,TRBD2,TRBV19,TGTGCCAGTAGTATAGATAGTAGCGGGAGCTCCTACGAGCAGTACTTC,CASSIDSSGSSYEQYF
-,TRBJ1-2,-,TRBV5-1,TGCGCCAGCAGCCTCGTGGTGAGGGGGAAAGGCGGCTACACCTTC,CASSLVVRGKGGYTF
once,TRBJ1-1,TRBD1,TRBV2,TGTGCCAGCAGTGATGAGACAGGGGCGGACACTGAAGCTTTCTTT,CASSDETGADTEAFF
-,TRBJ2-1,TRBD2,TRBV5-6,TGTGCCAGCAGCTTGGAACTAGCGGGAGGGCCTTCCTACAATGAGCAGTTCTTC,CASSLELAGGPSYNEQFF
-,TRBJ2-5,TRBD2,TRBV4-1,TGCGCCAGCAGCAAGGGGGGACTAGCTTTACAAGAGACCCAGTACTTC,CASSKGGLALQETQYF
-,TRBJ1-2,-,TRBV27,TGTGCCAGCAGTCCTCGCGCAAGAGGGACAATCTATGGCTACACCTTC,CASSPRARGTIYGYTF
-,TRBJ1-2,TRBD1,TRBV7-9,TGTGCCAGCAGTTCCGGACAGGGTGTCCTATGGGACTACACCTTC,CASSSGQGVLWDYTF
-,TRBJ2-1,-,TRBV9,TGTGCCAGCAGCGTATTAGCAGGGGTCAATGAGCAGTTCTTC,CASSVLAGVNEQFF
once,TRBJ2-1,-,TRBV18,TGTGCCAGCTCACCACCGAGTCGCAATGAGCAGTTCTTC,CASSPPSRNEQFF
-,TRBJ2-7,-,TRBV20-1,TGCAGTGCTAGTTTAAGCGGATCCTACGAGCAGTACTTC,CSASLSGSYEQYF
-,TRBJ2-7,-,TRBV7-2,TGTGCCAGCAGCTCTCGGGGTAGCGGCCCCTACGAGCAGTACTTC,CASSSRGSGPYEQYF
-,TRBJ1-4,-,TRBV12-5,TGTGCTAGTGGACCAACAGGGACCAATGAAAAACTGTTTTTT,CASGPTGTNEKLFF
-,TRBJ1-1,-,TRBV5-1,TGCGCCAGCAGCTCCCCAGGGCTGAACACTGAAGCTTTCTTT,CASSSPGLNTEAFF
-,TRBJ2-3,-,TRBV19,TGTGCCAGTAGTAGACAGGAGGGGGCCACAGATACGCAGTATTTT,CASSRQEGATDTQYF
once,TRBJ2-5,TRBD2,TRBV3-1/TRBV3-2,TGTGCCAGCAGCCAAGATCTTGGCTTAGGTGGGAGGGCCCTCGGAGAGACCCAGTACTTC,CASSQDLGLGGRALGETQYF
-,TRBJ1-5,-,TRBV10-2,TGCGCCAGCAGTGAGAAAGAGAATCAGCCCCAGCATTTT,CASSEKENQPQHF
once,TRBJ1-2,-,TRBV10-3,TGTGCCATCACCCCCCAGCGGGAGACTAACTATGGCTACACCTTC,CAITPQRETNYGYTF
few,TRBJ1-6,TRBD1,TRBV2,TGTGCCAGCAGTGGCGGACAGGGGGCGCTTTTTTCACCCCTCCACTTT,CASSGGQGALFSPLHF
-,TRBJ2-4,-,TRBV28,TGTGCCAGCAGTCCCCAGGACAGTAAAAACATTCAGTACTTC,CASSPQDSKNIQYF
once,TRBJ2-1,-,TRBV7-2,TGTGCCAGCAGCCCGGTTCAAGGGGGCTACAATGAGCAGTTCTTC,CASSPVQGGYNEQFF
few,TRBJ1-1,-,TRBV9,TGTGCCAGCAGCACAAGTCCCGGGACTAGAAGAAACACTGAAGCTTTCTTT,CASSTSPGTRRNTEAFF
-,TRBJ2-1,-,TRBV7-6,TGTGCCAGCAGCTTAGCGTCGCTAGCGCGAACCTACAATGAGCAGTTCTTC,CASSLASLARTYNEQFF
-,TRBJ2-1,-,TRBV7-9,TGTGCCAGCAGCTTATATGCGGAAAATGAGCAGTTCTTC,CASSLYAENEQFF
-,TRBJ2-7,-,TRBV12-5,TGTGCTAGTGGTTTGGTACTTGGGACACACTCCTACGAGCAGTACTTC,CASGLVLGTHSYEQYF
-,TRBJ1-6,-,TRBV4-3,TGCGCCAGCAGCCAAGACAAGGGGATCCCCTCACCCCTCCACTTT,CASSQDKGIPSPLHF
-,TRBJ1-4,-,TRBV28,TGTGCCAGCAGGAACCAGGAAGGGAGAGATGAAAAACTGTTTTTT,CASRNQEGRDEKLFF
-,TRBJ2-1,TRBD2,TRBV28,TGTGCCAGCAGTTCTTCTAGCGGGAGGGCCTCCTACAATGAGCAGTTCTTC,CASSSSSGRASYNEQFF
once,TRBJ2-7,TRBD2,TRBV19,TGTGCCAGTAGTATTAGTTCTTCAGGACTAGCGGGAGTAGGCGAGCAGTACTTC,CASSISSSGLAGVGEQYF
few,TRBJ1-2,-,TRBV29-1,TGCAGCGTGGAGGGCAGGGAGAACTATGGCTACACCTTC,CSVEGRENYGYTF
once,TRBJ2-7,-,TRBV5-4,TGTGCCAGCAGCTTCGACTACTACGAGCAGTACTTC,CASSFDYYEQYF
-,TRBJ1-6,-,TRBV4-3,TGCGCCAGCAGCCAAGTTTTCCGGGGTCAGGATTCACCCCTCCACTTT,CASSQVFRGQDSPLHF
-,TRBJ2-7,-,TRBV11-3,TGTGCCAGCAGCTCACTCCCAGGTATACCCTACGAGCAGTACTTC,CASSSLPGIPYEQYF
-,TRBJ1-2,-,TRBV6-6,TGTGCCAGCAGACGGACGGGGGAGGGCTACACCTTC,CASRRTGEGYTF
few,TRBJ1-4,TRBD1,TRBV13,TGTGCCAGCAGCTCAGGACAGGGGGCAAATGAAAAACTGTTTTTT,CASSSGQGANEKLFF
-,TRBJ2-7,-,TRBV6-2/TRBV6-3,TGTGCCAGCAGTTACGTGCTAGTGATCTACGAGCAGTACTTC,CASSYVLVIYEQYF
few,TRBJ1-2,-,TRBV4-1,TGCGCCAGCAGCCATGAGGACTATGGCTACACCTTC,CASSHEDYGYTF
-,TRBJ1-1,-,TRBV12-2,TGTGCAAGTCGCCTCACAAGGGGGGCGGGGGCTGAAGCTTTCTTT,CASRLTRGAGAEAFF
-,TRBJ1-5,-,TRBV12-3/TRBV12-4,TGTGCCAGCAGTTTAGCAGGGGATCAGCCCCAGCATTTT,CASSLAGDQPQHF